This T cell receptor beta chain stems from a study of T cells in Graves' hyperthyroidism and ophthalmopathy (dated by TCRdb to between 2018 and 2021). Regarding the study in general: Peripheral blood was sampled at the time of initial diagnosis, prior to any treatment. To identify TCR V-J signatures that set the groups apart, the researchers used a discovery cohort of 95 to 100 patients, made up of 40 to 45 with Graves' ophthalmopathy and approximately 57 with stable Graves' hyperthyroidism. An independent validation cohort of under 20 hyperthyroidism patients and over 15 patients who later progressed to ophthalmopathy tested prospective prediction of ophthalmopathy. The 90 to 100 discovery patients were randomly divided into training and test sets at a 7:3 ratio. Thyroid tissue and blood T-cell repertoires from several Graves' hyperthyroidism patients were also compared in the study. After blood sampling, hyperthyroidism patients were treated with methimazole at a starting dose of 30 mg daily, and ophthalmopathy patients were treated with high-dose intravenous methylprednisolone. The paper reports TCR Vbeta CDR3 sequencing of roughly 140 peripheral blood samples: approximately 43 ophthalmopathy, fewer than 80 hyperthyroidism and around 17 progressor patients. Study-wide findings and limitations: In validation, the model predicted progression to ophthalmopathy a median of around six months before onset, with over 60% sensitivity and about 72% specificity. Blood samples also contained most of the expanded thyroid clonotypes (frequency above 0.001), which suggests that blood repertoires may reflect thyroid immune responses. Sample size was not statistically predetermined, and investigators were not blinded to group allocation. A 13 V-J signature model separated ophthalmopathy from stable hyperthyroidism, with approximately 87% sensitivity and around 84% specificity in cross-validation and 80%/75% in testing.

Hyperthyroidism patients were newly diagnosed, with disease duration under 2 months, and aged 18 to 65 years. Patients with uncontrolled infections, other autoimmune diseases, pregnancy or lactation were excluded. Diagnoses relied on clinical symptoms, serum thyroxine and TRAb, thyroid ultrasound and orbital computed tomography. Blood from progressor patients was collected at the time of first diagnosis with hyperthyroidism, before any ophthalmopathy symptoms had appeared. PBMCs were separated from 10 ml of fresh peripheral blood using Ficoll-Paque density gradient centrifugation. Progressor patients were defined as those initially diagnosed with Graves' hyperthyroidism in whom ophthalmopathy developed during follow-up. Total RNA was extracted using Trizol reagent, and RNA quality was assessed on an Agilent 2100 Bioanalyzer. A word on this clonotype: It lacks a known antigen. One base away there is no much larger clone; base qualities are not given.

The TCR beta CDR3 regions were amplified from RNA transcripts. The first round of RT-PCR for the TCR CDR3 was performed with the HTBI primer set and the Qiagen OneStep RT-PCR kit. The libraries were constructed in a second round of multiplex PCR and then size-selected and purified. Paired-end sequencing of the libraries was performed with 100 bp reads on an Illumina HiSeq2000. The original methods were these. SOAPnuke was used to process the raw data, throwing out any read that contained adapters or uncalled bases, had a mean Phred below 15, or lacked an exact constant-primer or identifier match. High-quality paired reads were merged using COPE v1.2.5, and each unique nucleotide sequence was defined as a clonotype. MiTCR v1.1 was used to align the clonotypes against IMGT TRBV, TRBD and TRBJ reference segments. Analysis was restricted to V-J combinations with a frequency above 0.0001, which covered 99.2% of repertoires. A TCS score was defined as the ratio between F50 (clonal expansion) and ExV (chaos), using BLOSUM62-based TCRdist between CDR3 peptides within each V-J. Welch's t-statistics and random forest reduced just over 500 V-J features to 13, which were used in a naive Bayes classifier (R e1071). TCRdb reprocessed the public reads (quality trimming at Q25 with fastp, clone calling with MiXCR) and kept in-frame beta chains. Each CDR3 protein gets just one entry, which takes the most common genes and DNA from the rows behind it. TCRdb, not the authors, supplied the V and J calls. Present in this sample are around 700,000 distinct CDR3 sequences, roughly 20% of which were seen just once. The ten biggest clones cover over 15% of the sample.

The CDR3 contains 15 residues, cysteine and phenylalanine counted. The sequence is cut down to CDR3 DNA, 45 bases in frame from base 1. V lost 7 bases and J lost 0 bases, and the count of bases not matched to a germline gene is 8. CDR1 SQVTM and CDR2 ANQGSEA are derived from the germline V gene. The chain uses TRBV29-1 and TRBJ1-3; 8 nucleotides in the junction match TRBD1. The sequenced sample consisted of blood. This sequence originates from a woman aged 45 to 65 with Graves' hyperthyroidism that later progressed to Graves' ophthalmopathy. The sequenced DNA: TGCAGCGCTTTGGCAGGGGGCAACTCTGGAAACACCATATATTTT. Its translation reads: CSALAGGNSGNTIYF.